This T cell receptor beta chain was observed in a study of T cell responses to AZD1222 COVID-19 vaccine. This table comes from immunoSEQ multiplex PCR, and its TCRdb copy is limited to in-frame clones, with some not included. In the table there are about 130,000 clones, about nine tenths of which are singletons. Trimming cost V 5 bases and J 8 bases, with 12 bases left between them. Per the germline V gene, CDR1 is LNHDA and CDR2 is SQIVND (reference sequence). CDR3 length equals 13 residues. The sequence derives from an adult in good health. The input for sequencing was peripheral blood, taken on day 0 of AZD1222 vaccination. The chain carries TRBV19 and TRBJ1-4, with a tentative D call TRBD1 (5 bases). CDR3 protein: CASSPSGREKLFF. CDR3 bases: TGTGCCAGTAGTCCCTCAGGGCGAGAAAAACTGTTTTTT.